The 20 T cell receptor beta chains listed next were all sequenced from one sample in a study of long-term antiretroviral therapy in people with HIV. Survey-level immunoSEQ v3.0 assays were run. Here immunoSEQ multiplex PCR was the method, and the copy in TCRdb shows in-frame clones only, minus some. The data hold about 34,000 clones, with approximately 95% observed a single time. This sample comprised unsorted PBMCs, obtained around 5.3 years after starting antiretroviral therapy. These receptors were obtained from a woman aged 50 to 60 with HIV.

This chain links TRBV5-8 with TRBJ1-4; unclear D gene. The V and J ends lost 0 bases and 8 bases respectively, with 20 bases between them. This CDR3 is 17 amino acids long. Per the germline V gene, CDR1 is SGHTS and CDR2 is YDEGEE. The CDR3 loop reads CASSLGQDRGVDEKLFF. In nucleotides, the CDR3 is TGTGCCAGCAGCTTGGGTCAAGACCGAGGAGTAGACGAAAAACTGTTTTTT.

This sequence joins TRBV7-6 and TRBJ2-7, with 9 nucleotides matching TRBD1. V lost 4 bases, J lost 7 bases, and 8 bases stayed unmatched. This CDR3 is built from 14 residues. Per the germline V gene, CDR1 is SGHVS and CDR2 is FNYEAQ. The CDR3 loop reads CASSWGQGFWEQYF. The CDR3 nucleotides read TGTGCCAGCAGCTGGGGACAGGGCTTTTGGGAGCAGTACTTC.

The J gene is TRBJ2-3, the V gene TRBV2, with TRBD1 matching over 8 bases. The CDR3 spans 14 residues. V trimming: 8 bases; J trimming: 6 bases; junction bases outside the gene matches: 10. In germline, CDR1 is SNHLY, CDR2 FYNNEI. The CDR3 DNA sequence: TGTGCCAGCGGGGGGACAGGAGGGTGGGATACGCAGTATTTT. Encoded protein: CASGGTGGWDTQYF.

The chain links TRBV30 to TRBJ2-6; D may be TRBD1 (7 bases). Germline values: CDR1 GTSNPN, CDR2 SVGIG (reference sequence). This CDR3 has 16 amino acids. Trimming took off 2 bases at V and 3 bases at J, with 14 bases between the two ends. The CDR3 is CAWSPRQGLGANVLTF. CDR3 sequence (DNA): TGTGCCTGGAGTCCTCGACAGGGACTTGGGGCCAACGTCCTGACTTTC.

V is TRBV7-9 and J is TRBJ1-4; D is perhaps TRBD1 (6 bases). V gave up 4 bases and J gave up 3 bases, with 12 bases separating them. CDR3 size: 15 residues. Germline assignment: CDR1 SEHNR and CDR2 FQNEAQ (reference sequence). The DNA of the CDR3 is TGTGCCAGCAGCTCACAACAGGGACCTAATGAAAAACTGTTTTTT. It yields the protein CASSSQQGPNEKLFF.

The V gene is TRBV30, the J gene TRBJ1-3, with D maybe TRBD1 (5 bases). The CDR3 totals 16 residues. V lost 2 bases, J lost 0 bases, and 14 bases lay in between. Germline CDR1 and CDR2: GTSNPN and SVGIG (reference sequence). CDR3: CAWSRIDSHSGNTIYF. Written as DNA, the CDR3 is TGTGCCTGGAGTAGAATAGACAGCCACTCTGGAAACACCATATATTTT.

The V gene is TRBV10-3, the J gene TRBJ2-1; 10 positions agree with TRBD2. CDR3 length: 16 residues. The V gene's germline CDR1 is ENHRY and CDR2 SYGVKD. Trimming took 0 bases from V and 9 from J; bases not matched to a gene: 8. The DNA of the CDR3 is TGTGCCATCAGTGAGTCGGGGTTAGCGGGGGGTCGTGAGCAGTTCTTC. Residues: CAISESGLAGGREQFF.

The CDR3 sequence is CSVEDRDNYGYTF. CDR3 bases: TGCAGCGTTGAAGACAGGGACAACTATGGCTACACCTTC. The chain combines TRBV29-1 with TRBJ1-2, with D perhaps matching TRBD1 (5 bases). With 0 bases removed from V and 2 bases from J, the gap between germline ends came to 7 bases. Germline lookup yields CDR1 SQVTM and CDR2 ANQGSEA. The CDR3 has 13 residues.

The CDR3 sequence is CASRIPGVSNEQFF. The CDR3 region has the DNA TGTGCCAGCAGGATTCCCGGGGTCAGCAATGAGCAGTTCTTC. This chain joins TRBV11-2 and TRBJ2-1; D perhaps matches TRBD2 (5 bases). Germline assignment: CDR1 SGHAT and CDR2 FQNNGV. The CDR3 extends over 14 amino acids. V gave up 6 bases and J gave up 6 bases, with 15 bases separating them. Full variable domain (missing parts from reference TRBV11-2 and TRBJ2-1): EAGVAQSPRYKIIEKRQSVAFWCNPISGHATLYWYQQILGQGPKLLIQFQNNGVVDDSQLPKDRFSAERLKGVDSTLKIQPAKLEDSAVYLCASRIPGVSNEQFFGPGTRLTVL.

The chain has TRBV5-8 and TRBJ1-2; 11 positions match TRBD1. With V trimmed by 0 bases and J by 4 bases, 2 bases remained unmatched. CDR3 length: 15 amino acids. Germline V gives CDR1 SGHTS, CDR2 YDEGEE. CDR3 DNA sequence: TGTGCCAGCAGCTTGGGGACAGGGGGCACCTATGGCTACACCTTC. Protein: CASSLGTGGTYGYTF.

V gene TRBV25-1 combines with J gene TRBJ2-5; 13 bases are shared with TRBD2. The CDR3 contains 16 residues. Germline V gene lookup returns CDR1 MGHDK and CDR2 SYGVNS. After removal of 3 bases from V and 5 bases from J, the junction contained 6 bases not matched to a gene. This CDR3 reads CASSETSGGRVETQYF. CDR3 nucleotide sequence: TGTGCCAGCAGTGAGACTAGCGGGGGGCGGGTTGAGACCCAGTACTTC.

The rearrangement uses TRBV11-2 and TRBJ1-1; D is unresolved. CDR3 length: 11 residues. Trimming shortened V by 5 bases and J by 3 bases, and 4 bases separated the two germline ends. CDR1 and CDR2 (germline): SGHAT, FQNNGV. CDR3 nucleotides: TGTGCCAGCAGCCCCCACACTGAAGCTTTCTTT. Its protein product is CASSPHTEAFF.

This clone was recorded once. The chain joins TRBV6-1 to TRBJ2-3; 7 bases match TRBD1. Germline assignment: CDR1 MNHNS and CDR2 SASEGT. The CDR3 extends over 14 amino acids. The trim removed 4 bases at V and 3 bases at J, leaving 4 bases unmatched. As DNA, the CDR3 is TGTGCCAGCAGTGCCCCGGACAGGACAGATACGCAGTATTTT. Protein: CASSAPDRTDTQYF.

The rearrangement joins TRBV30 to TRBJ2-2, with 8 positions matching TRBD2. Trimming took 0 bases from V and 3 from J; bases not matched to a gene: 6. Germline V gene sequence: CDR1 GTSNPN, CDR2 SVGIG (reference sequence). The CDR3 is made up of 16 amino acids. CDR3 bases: TGTGCCTGGAGTGTAGCGGGGGCATTGGACACCGGGGAGCTGTTTTTT. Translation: CAWSVAGALDTGELFF.

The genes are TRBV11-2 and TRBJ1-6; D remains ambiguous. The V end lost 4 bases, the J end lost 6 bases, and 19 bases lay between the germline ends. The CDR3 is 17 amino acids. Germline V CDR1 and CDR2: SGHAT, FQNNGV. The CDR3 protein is CASSSPTSSSGNSPLHF. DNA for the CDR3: TGTGCCAGCAGCTCCCCGACAAGCTCGTCGGGTAATTCACCCCTCCACTTT.

CDR3 nucleotides: TGTGCCAGCAGTCTGGGACAGATCGGGTATGGCTACACCTTC. This translates into CASSLGQIGYGYTF. V and J are TRBV6-5 and TRBJ1-2; 7 bases are shared with TRBD1. The CDR3 is 14 amino acids. Germline-derived CDR1 and CDR2 are MNHEY and SVGAGI. Trimming at V came to 5 bases and at J to 5 bases, leaving 8 bases not matched to a gene.

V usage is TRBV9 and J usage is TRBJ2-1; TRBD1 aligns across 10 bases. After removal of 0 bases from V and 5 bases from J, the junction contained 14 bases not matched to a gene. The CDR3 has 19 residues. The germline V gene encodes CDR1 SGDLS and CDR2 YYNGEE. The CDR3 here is CASSVAHVSGTGEDNEQFF. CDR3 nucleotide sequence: TGTGCCAGCAGCGTAGCTCACGTATCCGGGACAGGGGAGGACAATGAGCAGTTCTTC.

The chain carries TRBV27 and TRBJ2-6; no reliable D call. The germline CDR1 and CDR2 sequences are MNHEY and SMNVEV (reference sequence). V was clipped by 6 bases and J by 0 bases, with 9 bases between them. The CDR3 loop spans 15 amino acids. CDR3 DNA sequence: TGTGCCAGCAGGCAACAACTCTCTGGGGCCAACGTCCTGACTTTC. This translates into CASRQQLSGANVLTF.

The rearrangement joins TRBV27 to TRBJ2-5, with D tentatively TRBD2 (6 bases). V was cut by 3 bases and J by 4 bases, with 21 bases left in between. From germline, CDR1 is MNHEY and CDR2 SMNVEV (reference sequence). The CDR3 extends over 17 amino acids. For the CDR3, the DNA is TGTGCCAGCAGTTTGAGTCGCGGGACCACCGGGCGAGAGACCCAGTACTTC. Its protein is CASSLSRGTTGRETQYF.

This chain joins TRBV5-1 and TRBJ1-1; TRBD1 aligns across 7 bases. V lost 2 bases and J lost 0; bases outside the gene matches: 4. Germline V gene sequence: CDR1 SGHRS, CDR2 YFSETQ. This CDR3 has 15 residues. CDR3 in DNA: TGCGCCAGCAGCTTCACAGGGGAGTTGAACACTGAAGCTTTCTTT. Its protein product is CASSFTGELNTEAFF.